This T cell receptor beta chain emerged from a study of T cell changes during pregnancy in multiple sclerosis. CDR3 length: 17 amino acids. V lost 6 bases and J lost 2; bases outside the gene matches: 16. The germline CDR1 and CDR2 sequences are MDHEN and SYDVKM. The table came from immunoSEQ multiplex PCR; TCRdb's copy has only in-frame clones and leaves some out. In the table there are 40,000 to 50,000 clones, roughly 92% of which are singletons. Sequenced here: CD4+ T cells from peripheral blood mononuclear cells, sampled in the third trimester of pregnancy. The sequence was obtained from a female donor with multiple sclerosis, enrolled in a pregnancy study. The chain carries TRBV28 and TRBJ2-7; 7 nucleotides match TRBD1. CDR3: CASRLNPRRDRAYEQYF. The CDR3 DNA reads as TGTGCCAGCAGGTTGAACCCCCGCCGGGACAGAGCCTACGAGCAGTACTTC.